This T cell receptor beta chain was sequenced for a study of PD-1 blockade in classical Hodgkin lymphoma. General study findings and limits: As was reported, newly diagnosed patients showed lower baseline TCR diversity than healthy donors did. Only CD4+ TCR diversity, not CD8+, had risen significantly by C4D1. Complete responders possessed baseline diversity comparable to newly diagnosed patients.

As for time point: cycle 4 day 1 (C4D1), after more than five weeks of nivolumab. Relapse after autologous stem cell transplantation occurred in every patient, and brentuximab vedotin exposure varied. Best responses included complete response and partial response; otherwise, the best response was progressive disease. This CDR3 region has 14 residues. Germline CDR1 is LGHNA and CDR2 is YSLEER. The V gene lost 6 bases and the J gene lost 0 bases, with 11 bases spanning the gap. The repertoire was sequenced with immunoSEQ multiplex PCR; TCRdb's copy has only in-frame clones and lacks some. The sample consists of tens of thousands of clones, approximately 85% of them appearing once. Points on this clone: Its target is not known.

The material sequenced was peripheral blood mononuclear cells (PBMCs), taken before the fourth cycle of nivolumab. The chain is built from TRBV4-3 and TRBJ1-1; the D gene is possibly TRBD1 (6 bases). The clonotype comes from a human donor with classical Hodgkin lymphoma. CDR3 amino acids: CASSHTGMNTEAFF. In DNA form, the CDR3 reads TGCGCCAGCAGTCATACAGGGATGAACACTGAAGCTTTCTTT.